This T cell receptor (beta chain) stems from a study of blood T cell repertoires in COVID-19. Clones were sequenced by immunoSEQ multiplex PCR, and TCRdb holds only the in-frame ones, with some missing. Counted here are about 52,000 clones, around 81% occurring once; the ten biggest clones make up about 7.3%. Germline CDR1 is KGHDR and CDR2 is SFDVKD. The CDR3 has 17 amino acids. The V gene lost 10 bases and the J gene lost 0 bases, with 24 bases spanning the gap. The specimen was peripheral blood. This sequence joins TRBV24-1 and TRBJ2-7, with a weak D call TRBD2 (5 bases). The clonotype comes from a man between 65 and 85 years old with active COVID-19. CDR3 sequence: CATILLREGTISYEQYF. CDR3 in DNA: TGTGCCACAATTCTCCTTCGAGAGGGAACAATCTCCTACGAGCAGTACTTC.